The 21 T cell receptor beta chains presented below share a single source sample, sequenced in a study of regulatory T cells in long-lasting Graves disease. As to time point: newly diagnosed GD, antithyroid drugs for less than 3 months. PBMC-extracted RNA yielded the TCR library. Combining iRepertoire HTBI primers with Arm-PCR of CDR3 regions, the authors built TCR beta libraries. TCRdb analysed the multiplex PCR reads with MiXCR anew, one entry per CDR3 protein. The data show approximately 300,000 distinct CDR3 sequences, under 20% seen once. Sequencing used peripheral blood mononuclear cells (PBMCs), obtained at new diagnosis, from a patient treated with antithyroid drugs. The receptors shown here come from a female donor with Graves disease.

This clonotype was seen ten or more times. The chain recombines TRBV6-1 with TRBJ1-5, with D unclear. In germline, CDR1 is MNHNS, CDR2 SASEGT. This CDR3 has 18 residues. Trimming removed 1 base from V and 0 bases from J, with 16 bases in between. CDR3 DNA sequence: TGTGCCAGCAGTGAAGAGGAAACAGCTTACTTTAGCAATCAGCCCCAGCATTTT. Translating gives CASSEEETAYFSNQPQHF.

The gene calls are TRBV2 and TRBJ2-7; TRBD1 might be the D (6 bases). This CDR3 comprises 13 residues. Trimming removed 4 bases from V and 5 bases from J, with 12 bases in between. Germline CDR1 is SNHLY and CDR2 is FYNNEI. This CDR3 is CASSVARGDEQYF. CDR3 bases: TGTGCCAGCAGTGTCGCCAGGGGCGACGAGCAGTACTTC.

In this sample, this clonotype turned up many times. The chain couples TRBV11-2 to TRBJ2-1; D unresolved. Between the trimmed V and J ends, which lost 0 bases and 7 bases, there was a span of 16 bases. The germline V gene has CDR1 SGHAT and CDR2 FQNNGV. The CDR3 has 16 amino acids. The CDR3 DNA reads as TGTGCCAGCAGCTTAGAGGATACCCCCGCCTGGAATGAGCAGTTCTTC. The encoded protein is CASSLEDTPAWNEQFF. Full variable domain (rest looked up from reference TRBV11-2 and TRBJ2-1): EAGVAQSPRYKIIEKRQSVAFWCNPISGHATLYWYQQILGQGPKLLIQFQNNGVVDDSQLPKDRFSAERLKGVDSTLKIQPAKLEDSAVYLCASSLEDTPAWNEQFFGPGTRLTVL.

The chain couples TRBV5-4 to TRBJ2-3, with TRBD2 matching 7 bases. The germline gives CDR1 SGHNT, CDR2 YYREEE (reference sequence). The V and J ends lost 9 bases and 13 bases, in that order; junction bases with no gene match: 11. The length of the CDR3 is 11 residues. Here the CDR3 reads CATSLGGRKYF. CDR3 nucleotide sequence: TGTGCCACCTCGCTGGGAGGGCGTAAGTATTTT.

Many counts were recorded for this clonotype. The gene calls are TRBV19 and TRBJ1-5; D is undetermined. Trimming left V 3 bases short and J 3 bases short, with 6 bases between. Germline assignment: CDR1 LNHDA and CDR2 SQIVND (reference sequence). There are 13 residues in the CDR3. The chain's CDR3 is CASSILLNQPQHF. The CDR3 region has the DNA TGTGCCAGTAGTATTCTCCTCAATCAGCCCCAGCATTTT.

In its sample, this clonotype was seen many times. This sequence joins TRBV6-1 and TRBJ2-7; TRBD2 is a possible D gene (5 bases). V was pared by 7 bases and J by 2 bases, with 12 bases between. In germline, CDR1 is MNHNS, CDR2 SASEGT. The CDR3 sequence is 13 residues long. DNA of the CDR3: TGTGCCAGCACGGTGGGAGCGACCTACGAGCAGTACTTC. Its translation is CASTVGATYEQYF.

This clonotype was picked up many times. CDR3 nucleotides: TGTGCCAGCAGCCAACCTAGCGGGGGCCCCAGCGGGGAGCTGTTTTTT. It yields the protein CASSQPSGGPSGELFF. This chain joins TRBV3-1 and TRBJ2-2; 10 bases agree with TRBD2. The junction had 7 bases not matched to a gene; V was cut back by 2 bases and J by 7 bases. This CDR3 has 16 amino acids. Germline CDR1 LGHDT, CDR2 YNNKEL (reference sequence).

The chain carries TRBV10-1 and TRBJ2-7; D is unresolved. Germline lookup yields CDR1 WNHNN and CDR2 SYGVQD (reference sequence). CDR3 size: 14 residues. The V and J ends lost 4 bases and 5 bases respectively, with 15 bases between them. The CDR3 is CASSVHYLTDEQYF. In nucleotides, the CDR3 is TGCGCCAGCAGTGTCCACTACTTAACGGACGAGCAGTACTTC.

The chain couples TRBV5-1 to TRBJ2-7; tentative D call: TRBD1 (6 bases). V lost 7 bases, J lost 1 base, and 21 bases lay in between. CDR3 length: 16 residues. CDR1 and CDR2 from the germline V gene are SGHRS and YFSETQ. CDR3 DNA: TGCGCCAGCGCTTTAACCGGGACACACCTGTCCTACGAGCAGTACTTC. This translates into CASALTGTHLSYEQYF. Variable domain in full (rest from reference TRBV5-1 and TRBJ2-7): KAGVTQTPRYLIKTRGQQVTLSCSPISGHRSVSWYQQTPGQGLQFLFEYFSETQRNKGNFPGRFSGRQFSNSRSEMNVSTLELGDSALYLCASALTGTHLSYEQYFGPGTRLTVT.

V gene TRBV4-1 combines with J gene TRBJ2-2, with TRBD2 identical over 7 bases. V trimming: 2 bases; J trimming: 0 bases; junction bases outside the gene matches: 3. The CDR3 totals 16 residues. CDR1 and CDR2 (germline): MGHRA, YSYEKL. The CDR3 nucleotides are TGCGCCAGCAGCCAACCGAGCGGGGCGAACACCGGGGAGCTGTTTTTT. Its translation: CASSQPSGANTGELFF.

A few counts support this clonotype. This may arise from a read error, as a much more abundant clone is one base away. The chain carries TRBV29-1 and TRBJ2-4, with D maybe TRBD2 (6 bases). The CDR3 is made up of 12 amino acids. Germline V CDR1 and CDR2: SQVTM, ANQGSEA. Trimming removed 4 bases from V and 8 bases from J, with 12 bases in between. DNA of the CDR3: TGCAGCGTTGGGCGGGGTGGATACATTCAGTACTTC. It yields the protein CSVGRGGYIQYF.

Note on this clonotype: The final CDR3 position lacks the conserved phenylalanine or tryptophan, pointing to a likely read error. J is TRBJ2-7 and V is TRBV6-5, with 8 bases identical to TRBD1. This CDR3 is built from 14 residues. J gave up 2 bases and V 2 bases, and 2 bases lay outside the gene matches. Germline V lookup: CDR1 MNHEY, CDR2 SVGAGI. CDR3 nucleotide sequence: TGTGCCAGCAGTTACGACAGGGGAGCCTACGAGCAGTACTCC. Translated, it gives CASSYDRGAYEQYS.

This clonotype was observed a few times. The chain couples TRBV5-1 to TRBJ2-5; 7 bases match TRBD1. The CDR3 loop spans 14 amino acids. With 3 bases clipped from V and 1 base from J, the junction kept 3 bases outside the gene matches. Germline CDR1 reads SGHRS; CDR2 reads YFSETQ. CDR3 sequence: CASSSGQRQETQYF. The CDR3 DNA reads TGCGCCAGCAGCTCGGGACAGCGCCAAGAGACCCAGTACTTC.

The CDR3 is CASSLDLAGAEETQYF. In DNA, the CDR3 is TGCGCCAGCAGCTTGGACCTAGCGGGAGCGGAAGAGACCCAGTACTTC. The chain uses TRBV5-1 and TRBJ2-5, with TRBD2 matching 10 bases. The CDR3 is 16 residues long. Germline V CDR1 and CDR2: SGHRS, YFSETQ. V trimming: 0 bases; J trimming: 3 bases; junction bases outside the gene matches: 5. The whole variable domain, remainder taken from reference TRBV5-1 and TRBJ2-5, is KAGVTQTPRYLIKTRGQQVTLSCSPISGHRSVSWYQQTPGQGLQFLFEYFSETQRNKGNFPGRFSGRQFSNSRSEMNVSTLELGDSALYLCASSLDLAGAEETQYFGPGTRLLVL.

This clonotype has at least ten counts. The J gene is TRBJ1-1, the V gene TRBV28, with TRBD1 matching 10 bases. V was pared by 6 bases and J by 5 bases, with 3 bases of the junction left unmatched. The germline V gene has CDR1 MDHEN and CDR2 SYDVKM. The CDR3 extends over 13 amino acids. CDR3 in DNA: TGTGCCAGCAGGGGACAGGGGAGGACTGAAGCTTTCTTT. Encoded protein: CASRGQGRTEAFF.

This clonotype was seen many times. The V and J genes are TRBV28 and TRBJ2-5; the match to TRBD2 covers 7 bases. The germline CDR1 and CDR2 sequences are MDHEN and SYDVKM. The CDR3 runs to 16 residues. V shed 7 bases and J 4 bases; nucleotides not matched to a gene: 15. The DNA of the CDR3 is TGTGCCAGCATCCACCCTCGTGGTTCGGGAGGAGAGACCCAGTACTTC. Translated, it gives CASIHPRGSGGETQYF.

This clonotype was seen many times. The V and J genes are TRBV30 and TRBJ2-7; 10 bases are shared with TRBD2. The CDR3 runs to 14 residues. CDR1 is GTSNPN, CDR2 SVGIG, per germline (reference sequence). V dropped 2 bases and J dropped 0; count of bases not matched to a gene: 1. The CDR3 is CAWSRTSGSYEQYF. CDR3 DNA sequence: TGTGCCTGGAGTCGGACTAGCGGCTCCTACGAGCAGTACTTC.

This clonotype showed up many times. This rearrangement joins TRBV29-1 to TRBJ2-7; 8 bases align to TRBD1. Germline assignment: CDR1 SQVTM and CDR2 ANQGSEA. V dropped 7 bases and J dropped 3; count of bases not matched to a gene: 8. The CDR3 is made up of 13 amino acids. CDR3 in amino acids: CSAITGGNYEQYF. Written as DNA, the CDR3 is TGCAGCGCTATCACAGGGGGAAACTACGAGCAGTACTTC.

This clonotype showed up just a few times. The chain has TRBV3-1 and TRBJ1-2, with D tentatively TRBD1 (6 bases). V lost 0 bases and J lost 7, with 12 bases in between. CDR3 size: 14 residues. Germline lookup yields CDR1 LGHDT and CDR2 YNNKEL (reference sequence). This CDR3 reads CASSQDSRGVGYTF. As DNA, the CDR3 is TGTGCCAGCAGCCAAGATTCAAGGGGGGTTGGCTACACCTTC.

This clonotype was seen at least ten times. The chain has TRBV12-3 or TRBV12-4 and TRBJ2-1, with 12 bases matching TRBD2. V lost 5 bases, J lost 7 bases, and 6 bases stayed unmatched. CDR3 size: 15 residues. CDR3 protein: CASSPGLAGRNEQFF. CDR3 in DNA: TGTGCCAGCAGTCCCGGACTAGCGGGAAGGAATGAGCAGTTCTTC.

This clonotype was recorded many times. The CDR3 DNA follows: TGTGCCAGCAGCACCCCCTCCACTGAAGCTTTCTTT. Translating gives CASSTPSTEAFF. J is TRBJ1-1 and V is TRBV9; no definite D call. Germline loops: CDR1 SGDLS, CDR2 YYNGEE. V dropped 4 bases and J dropped 4 bases, with 8 bases sitting between them. CDR3 length: 12 amino acids.